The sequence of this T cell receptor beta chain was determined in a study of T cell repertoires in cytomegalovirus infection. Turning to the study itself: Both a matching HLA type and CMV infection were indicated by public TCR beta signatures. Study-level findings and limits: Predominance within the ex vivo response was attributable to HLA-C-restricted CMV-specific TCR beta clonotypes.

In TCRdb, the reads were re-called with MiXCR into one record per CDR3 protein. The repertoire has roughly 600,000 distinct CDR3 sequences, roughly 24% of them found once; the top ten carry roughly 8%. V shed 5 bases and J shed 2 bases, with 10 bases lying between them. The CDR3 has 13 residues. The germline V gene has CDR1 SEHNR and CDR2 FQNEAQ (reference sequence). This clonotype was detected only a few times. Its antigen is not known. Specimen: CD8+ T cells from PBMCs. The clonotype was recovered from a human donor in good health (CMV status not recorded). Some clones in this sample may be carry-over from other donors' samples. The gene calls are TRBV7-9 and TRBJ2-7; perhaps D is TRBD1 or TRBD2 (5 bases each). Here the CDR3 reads CASSPEGPYEQYF. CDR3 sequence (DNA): TGTGCCAGCAGCCCCGAGGGACCCTACGAGCAGTACTTC. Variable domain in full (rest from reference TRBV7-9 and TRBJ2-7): DTGVSQNPRHKITKRGQNVTFRCDPISEHNRLYWYRQTLGQGPEFLTYFQNEAQLEKSRLLSDRFSAERPKGSFSTLEIQRTEQGDSAMYLCASSPEGPYEQYFGPGTRLTVT.